The T cell receptor (beta chain) under discussion was sequenced for a study of primary melanoma T cells and metastatic recurrence (TCRdb year 2020). For the study in its entirety: A total of around 210 primary melanomas made up the cohort, all of stage T2 to T4 and more than 1 mm thick. The sequencing-derived T-cell fraction was compared with histopathological grading of tumor-infiltrating lymphocytes. The study tested whether T-cell fraction and T-cell repertoire clonality in primary melanoma tumors predicted patient outcome. The T-cell fraction measured by TCR beta sequencing was compared against progression-free survival as the clinical outcome.

On the study overall, not on this receptor specifically: An effective T-cell-mediated antitumor response in primary melanoma was presented by the authors only as a suggestion rather than as a demonstrated mechanism. Compared with adding any other histopathological variable to tumor thickness, adding T-cell fraction reportedly produced a bigger improvement in progression-free survival prediction. A T-cell fraction greater than 20% appeared to be protective whatever the ulceration status, mitotic rate or nodal disease. Progression-free survival was reportedly predicted by the tumor T-cell fraction independently of age, mitotic rate, ulceration and thickness.

The patients had surgically resected primary melanoma that was considered potentially curable but at risk of metastatic recurrence. Details on this clone: Its antigen is unknown. One base away there is no much larger clone; base qualities are not given.

The method was the immunoSEQ multiplex PCR assay. Primary melanoma tumor tissue underwent high-throughput sequencing of the T-cell receptor beta chain. In the original analysis: Among the repertoire analyses were the distribution of insertions and deletions and the sharing of TCRB CDR3 between samples. A gradient-boosted model ranked how well the T-cell fraction predicted outcome compared with histopathological variables. TCRdb took this table from immuneACCESS and kept in-frame rearrangements with V and J called. Such tables lack part of the clones; where checked against another copy, unresolved V genes explain under half of the gap, and the rest is unexplained. V and J calls and clone size come straight from that table; D and trimming were deduced from the DNA. The sample table contains about 230 clones; only one count was recorded for just over 90% of them. The ten largest clonotypes hold over 9.5% of the sample.

The germline V gene (reference sequence) gives CDR1 as LNHDA and CDR2 as SQIVND. V is pruned by 5 bases and J by 2 bases, leaving 6 bases of the junction without a gene match. The CDR3 runs 15 amino acids, cysteine and phenylalanine included. The retained sequence is limited to the CDR3, 45 bases, with the frame set at the first base. The material sequenced was melanoma tumor tissue. The rearranged segments are TRBV19 and TRBJ1-5, with 7 central nucleotides matching TRBD1. This sequence was found in a human donor with melanoma. The nucleotide sequence reads TGTGCCAGTAGTCTTTGGACAGGCGGCAATCAGCCCCAGCATTTT. Its amino acids are CASSLWTGGNQPQHF.